This T cell receptor beta chain was obtained from a study of neoadjuvant anti-PD-1 for oral cavity cancer. Background on the study: Patients without progression got a fourth dose around day 43.

There are 13 residues in the CDR3. Germline-derived CDR1 and CDR2 are GTSNPN and SVGIG (reference sequence). Trimming took 3 bases from V and 0 from J; bases not matched to a gene: 0. PBMC libraries mostly used about 490 ng of input genomic DNA, with six replicates per sample. Sequencing used immunoSEQ multiplex PCR; TCRdb keeps in-frame clones, though not all of them. The data contain roughly 15,000 clones, roughly 79% of them singletons. Sample time point: after neoadjuvant nivolumab, at surgical resection. Patients were newly diagnosed with stage II-IVA oral cavity squamous cell carcinoma without prior systemic or radiation treatment. No culture or expansion preceded analysis of these blood cells.

The receptor's source is a person aged 40-85 years with oral cavity squamous cell carcinoma. This chain uses TRBV30 with TRBJ1-1; 8 bases are shared with TRBD1. Sequencing was performed on PBMCs, taken after nivolumab (anti-PD-1) treatment. This CDR3 is CAWSRGLNTEAFF. The CDR3 nucleotides are TGTGCCTGGAGCAGGGGGCTGAACACTGAAGCTTTCTTT.